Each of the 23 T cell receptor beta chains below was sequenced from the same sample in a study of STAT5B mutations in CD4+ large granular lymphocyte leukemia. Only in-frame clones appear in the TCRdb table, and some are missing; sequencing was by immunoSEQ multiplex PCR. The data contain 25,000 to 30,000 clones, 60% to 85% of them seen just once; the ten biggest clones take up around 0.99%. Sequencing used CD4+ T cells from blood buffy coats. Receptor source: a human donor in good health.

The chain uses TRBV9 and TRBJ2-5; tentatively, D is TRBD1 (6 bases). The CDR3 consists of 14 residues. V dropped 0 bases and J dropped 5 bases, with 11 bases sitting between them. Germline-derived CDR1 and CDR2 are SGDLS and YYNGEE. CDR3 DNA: TGTGCCAGCAGCGTAGGTACCCAGGGGGAGACCCAGTACTTC. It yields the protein CASSVGTQGETQYF.

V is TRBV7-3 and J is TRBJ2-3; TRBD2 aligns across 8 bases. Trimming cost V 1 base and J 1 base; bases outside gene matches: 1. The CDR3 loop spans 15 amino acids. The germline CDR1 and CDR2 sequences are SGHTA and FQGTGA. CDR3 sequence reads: CASSLNGGGTDTQYF. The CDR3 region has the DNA TGTGCCAGCAGCTTAAACGGGGGGGGCACAGATACGCAGTATTTT.

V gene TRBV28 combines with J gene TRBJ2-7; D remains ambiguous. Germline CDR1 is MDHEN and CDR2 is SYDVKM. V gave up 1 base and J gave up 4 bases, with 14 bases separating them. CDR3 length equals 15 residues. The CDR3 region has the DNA TGTGCCAGCAGTTTATTGCCCTCTGGGCTTTACGAGCAGTACTTC. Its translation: CASSLLPSGLYEQYF.

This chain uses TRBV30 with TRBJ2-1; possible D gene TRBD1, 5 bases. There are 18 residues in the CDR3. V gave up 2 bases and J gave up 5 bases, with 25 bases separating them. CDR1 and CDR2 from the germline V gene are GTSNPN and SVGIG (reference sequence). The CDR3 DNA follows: TGTGCCTGGAGTAAACGGTATGGCAGTGAAGGGGTCCACAATGAGCAGTTCTTC. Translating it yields CAWSKRYGSEGVHNEQFF.

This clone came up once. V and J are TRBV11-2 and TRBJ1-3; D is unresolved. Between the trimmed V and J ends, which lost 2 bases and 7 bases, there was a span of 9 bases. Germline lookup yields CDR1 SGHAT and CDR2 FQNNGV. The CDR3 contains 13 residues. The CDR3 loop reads CASSLSVMNTIYF. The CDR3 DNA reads TGTGCCAGCAGCTTATCAGTCATGAACACCATATATTTT.

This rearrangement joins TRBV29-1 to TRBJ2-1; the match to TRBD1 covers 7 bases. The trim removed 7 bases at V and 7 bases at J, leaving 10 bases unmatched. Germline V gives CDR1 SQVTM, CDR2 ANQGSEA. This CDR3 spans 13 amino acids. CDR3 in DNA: TGCAGCGCCGCACCGACAGGGCGGAATGAGCAGTTCTTC. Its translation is CSAAPTGRNEQFF.

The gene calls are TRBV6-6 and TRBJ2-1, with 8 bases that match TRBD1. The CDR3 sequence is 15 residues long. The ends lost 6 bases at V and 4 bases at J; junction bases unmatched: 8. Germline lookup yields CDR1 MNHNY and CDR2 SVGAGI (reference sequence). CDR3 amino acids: CASSHRDRHYNEQFF. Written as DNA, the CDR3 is TGTGCCAGCAGCCATAGGGACAGGCATTACAATGAGCAGTTCTTC.

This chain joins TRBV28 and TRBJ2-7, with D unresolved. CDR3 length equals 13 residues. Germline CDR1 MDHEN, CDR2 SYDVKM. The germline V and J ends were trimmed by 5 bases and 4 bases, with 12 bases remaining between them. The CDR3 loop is CASSPPGHYEQYV. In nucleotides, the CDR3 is TGTGCCAGCAGTCCCCCGGGCCATTACGAGCAGTACGTC.

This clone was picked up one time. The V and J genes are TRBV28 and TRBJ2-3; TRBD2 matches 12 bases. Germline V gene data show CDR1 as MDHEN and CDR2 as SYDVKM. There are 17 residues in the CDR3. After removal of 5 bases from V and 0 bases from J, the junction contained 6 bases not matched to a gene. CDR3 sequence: CASSRTSGVTSTDTQYF. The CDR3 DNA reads TGTGCCAGCAGTCGGACTAGCGGGGTTACTAGCACAGATACGCAGTATTTT.

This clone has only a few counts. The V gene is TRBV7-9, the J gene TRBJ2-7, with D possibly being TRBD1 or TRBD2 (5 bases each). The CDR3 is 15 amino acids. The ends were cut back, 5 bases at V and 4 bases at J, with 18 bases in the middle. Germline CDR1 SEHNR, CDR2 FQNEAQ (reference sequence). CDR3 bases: TGTGCCAGCAGCGGACCCCAGGGACCTTTATACGAGCAGTACTTC. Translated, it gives CASSGPQGPLYEQYF.

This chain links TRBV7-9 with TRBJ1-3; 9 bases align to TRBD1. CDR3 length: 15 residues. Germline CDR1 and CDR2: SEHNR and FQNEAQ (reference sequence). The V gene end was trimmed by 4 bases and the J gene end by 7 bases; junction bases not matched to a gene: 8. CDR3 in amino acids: CASSSPDRGGNTIYF. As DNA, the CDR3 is TGTGCCAGCAGCTCCCCGGACAGGGGCGGCAACACCATATATTTT.

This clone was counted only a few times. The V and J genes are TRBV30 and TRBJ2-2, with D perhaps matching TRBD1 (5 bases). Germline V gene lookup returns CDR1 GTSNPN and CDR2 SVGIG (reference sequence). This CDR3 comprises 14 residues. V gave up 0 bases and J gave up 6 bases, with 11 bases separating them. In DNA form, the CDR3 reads TGTGCCTGGAGTGTAGGGCCAGGGTCCGGGGAGCTGTTTTTT. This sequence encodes CAWSVGPGSGELFF.

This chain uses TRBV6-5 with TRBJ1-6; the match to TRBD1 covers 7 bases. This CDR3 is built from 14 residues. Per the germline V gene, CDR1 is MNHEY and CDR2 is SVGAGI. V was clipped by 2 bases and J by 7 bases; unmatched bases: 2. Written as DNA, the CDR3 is TGTGCCAGCAGTTACGGGACAGAGAATTCACCCCTCCACTTT. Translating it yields CASSYGTENSPLHF.

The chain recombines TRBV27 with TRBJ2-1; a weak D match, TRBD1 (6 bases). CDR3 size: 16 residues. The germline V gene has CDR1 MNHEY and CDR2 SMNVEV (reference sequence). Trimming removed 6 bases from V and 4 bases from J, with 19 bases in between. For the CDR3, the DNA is TGTGCCAGCAGGACCACAGGGCTGATCACGTACAATGAGCAGTTCTTC. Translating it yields CASRTTGLITYNEQFF.

The CDR3 is CSDRNPGSYGYTF. DNA of the CDR3: TGCAGCGACCGAAATCCGGGCAGCTATGGCTACACCTTC. The chain recombines TRBV29-1 with TRBJ1-2, with D unclear. The CDR3 is made up of 13 amino acids. Per the germline V gene, CDR1 is SQVTM and CDR2 is ANQGSEA. The V end was cut by 7 bases, the J end by 4 bases, with 16 bases between.

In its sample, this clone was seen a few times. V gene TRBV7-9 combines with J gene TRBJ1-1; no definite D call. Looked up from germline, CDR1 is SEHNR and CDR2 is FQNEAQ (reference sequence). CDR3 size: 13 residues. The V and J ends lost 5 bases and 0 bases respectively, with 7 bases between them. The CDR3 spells CASSPRMNTEAFF. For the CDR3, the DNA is TGTGCCAGCAGCCCTAGGATGAACACTGAAGCTTTCTTT.

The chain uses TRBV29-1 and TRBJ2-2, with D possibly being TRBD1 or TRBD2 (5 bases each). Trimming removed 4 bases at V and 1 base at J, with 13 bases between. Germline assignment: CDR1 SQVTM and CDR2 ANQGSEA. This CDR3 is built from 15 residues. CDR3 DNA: TGCAGCGTTGGCCCCGGGACCGGGAACACCGGGGAGCTGTTTTTT. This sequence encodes CSVGPGTGNTGELFF.

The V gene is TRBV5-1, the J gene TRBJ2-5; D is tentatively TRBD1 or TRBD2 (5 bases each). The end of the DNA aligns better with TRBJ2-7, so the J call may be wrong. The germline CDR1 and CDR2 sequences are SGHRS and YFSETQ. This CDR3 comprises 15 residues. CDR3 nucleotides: TGCGCCAGCAGCTTGGCGGGGCAGGGCGGCAACGAGCAGTACTTC. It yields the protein CASSLAGQGGNEQYF.

For the CDR3, the DNA is TGTGCCAGCAGCTTCTCCGGGACTAGCGAGGCTGAGCAGTTCTTC. It encodes CASSFSGTSEAEQFF. J is TRBJ2-1 and V is TRBV11-3; 10 bases fit TRBD2. The CDR3 runs to 15 residues. Trimming at V came to 3 bases and at J to 9 bases, leaving 8 bases not matched to a gene. Germline CDR1 reads SGHNT; CDR2 reads YENEEA.

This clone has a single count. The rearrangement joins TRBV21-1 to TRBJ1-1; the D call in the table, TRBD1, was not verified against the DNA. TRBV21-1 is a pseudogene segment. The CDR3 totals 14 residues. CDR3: CASSYQGLNTEAFF. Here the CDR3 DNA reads TGTGCCAGCAGCTACCAGGGGTTGAACACTGAAGCTTTCTTT.

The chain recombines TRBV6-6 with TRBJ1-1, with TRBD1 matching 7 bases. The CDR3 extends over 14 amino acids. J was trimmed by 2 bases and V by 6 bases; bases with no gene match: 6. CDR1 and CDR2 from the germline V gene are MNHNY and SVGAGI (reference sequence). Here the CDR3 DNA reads TGTGCCAGCAGCCTCGACAGGGTAAACACTGAAGCTTTCTTT. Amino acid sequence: CASSLDRVNTEAFF.

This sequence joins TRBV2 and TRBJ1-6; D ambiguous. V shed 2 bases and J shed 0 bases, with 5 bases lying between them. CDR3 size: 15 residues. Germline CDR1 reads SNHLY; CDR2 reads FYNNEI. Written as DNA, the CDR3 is TGTGCCAGCAGTGAACTTAGCTCCTATAATTCACCCCTCCACTTT. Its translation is CASSELSSYNSPLHF.

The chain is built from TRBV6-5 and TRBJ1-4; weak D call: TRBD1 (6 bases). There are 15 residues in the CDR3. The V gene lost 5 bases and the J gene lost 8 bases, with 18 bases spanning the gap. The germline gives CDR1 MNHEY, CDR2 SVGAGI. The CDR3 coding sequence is TGTGCCAGCAGTCGACAGGTCCTTGGGAGGGAAAAACTGTTTTTT. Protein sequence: CASSRQVLGREKLFF.